This is a list of T cell receptor beta chains from one sample in a study of tumor-infiltrating lymphocytes in primary liver carcinoma. MiXCR, applied by TCRdb to the multiplex PCR reads, yields one record per CDR3 protein. The table records about 20,000 distinct CDR3 sequences, 60% to 80% of them present only once. Sequencing was performed on liver tumor tissue from sampling region 4. These TCRs come from a woman in her 30s with primary liver carcinoma and hepatitis B virus infection. CDR3s include the opening cysteine and the closing phenylalanine or tryptophan. D genes are given only for firm matches. Size is stated for part of the rows, as once, few or many counts, or as a class when the clone is expanded.

>TRBD1|TRBV6-6|TRBJ1-5|large
CASSYGTGGNQPQHF
TGTGCCAGCAGTTACGGGACAGGGGGCAATCAGCCCCAGCATTTT
>NA|TRBV11-2|TRBJ1-1|NA
CARSARDGERKKWSNTEAFF
TGTGCCAGAAGCGCTCGGGACGGGGAGCGCAAGAAGTGGAGTAACACTGAAGCTTTCTTT
>NA|TRBV6-6|TRBJ2-3|NA
CGSIQTPGRARGDAQYF
TGTGGCAGCATTCAAACACCTGGGAGAGCCCGAGGAGATGCGCAGTATTTT
>NA|TRBV5-4|TRBJ2-3|NA
CASSAGGHPPPTDTQYF
TGTGCCAGCAGTGCAGGCGGACACCCTCCACCCACAGATACGCAGTATTTT
>TRBD1|TRBV4-2|TRBJ2-4|once
CANSQDWGQGVPLTKNIQYF
TGTGCCAACAGTCAAGATTGGGGACAGGGTGTTCCTCTAACCAAAAACATTCAGTACTTC
>NA|TRBV11-2|TRBJ2-2|NA
CATSPDPQLNTGELFF
TGTGCCACCAGTCCCGATCCCCAACTGAACACCGGGGAGCTCTTTTTT
>TRBD2|TRBV4-3|TRBJ2-3|NA
CAGSQEGLAGGPTDTQYF
TGCGCAGGCAGCCAAGAAGGTTTAGCGGGAGGGCCAACAGATACGCAGTATTTT
>TRBD2|TRBV7-9|TRBJ2-1|NA
CASGKDGVF
TGCGCCAGCGGGAAGGACGGGGTCTTC
>TRBD1|TRBV5-5|TRBJ2-5|once
CASSFGTVGLETQYF
TGTGCCAGCAGTTTCGGGACAGTAGGTTTAGAGACCCAGTACTTC
>NA|TRBV7-8|TRBJ2-3|NA
CVSSLGAGGPGDTQYF
TGTGTCAGCAGCTTAGGAGCAGGAGGGCCTGGTGACACGCAGTATTTT
>TRBD1|TRBV11-2|TRBJ2-7|NA
CASSVDRGYEQYF
TGTGCCAGCAGCGTAGACAGGGGCTACGAGCAGTACTTC
>NA|TRBV6-5|TRBJ2-2|NA
CASTSNGANTGELFF
TGTGCCAGCACTTCTAATGGAGCGAACACCGGGGAACTGTTTTTT
>NA|TRBV12-3/TRBV12-4|TRBJ1-1|NA
CASSIGGLTEAFF
TGTGCCAGCAGTATAGGCGGACTCACTGAGGCTTTCTTT
>NA|TRBV11-2|TRBJ2-7|once
CASSLGVRGSYGQYF
TGTGCCAGCAGCTTAGGAGTTAGAGGTTCCTACGGGCAGTATTTC
>NA|TRBV7-9|TRBJ2-7|many
CASSLPTHRYEQYF
TGTGCCAGCAGCCTCCCGACTCACCGCTACGAGCAGTACTTC
>NA|TRBV4-3|TRBJ1-2|once
CASSQDWGSVIGYTF
TGCGCCAGCAGCCAAGATTGGGGTAGTGTGATTGGCTACACCTTC
>NA|TRBV4-2|TRBJ1-4|NA
CASSQDCEELFF
TGTGCCAGCAGCCAAGATTGTGAAGAACTGTTTTTT
>NA|TRBV29-1|TRBJ1-2|NA
CSVTPWMGEGYTF
TGCAGCGTTACGCCTTGGATGGGGGAAGGCTACACCTTT
>NA|TRBV28|TRBJ1-1|NA
CASSSGRESFF
TGTGCCAGCAGTTCCGGGCGGGAATCTTTCTTT